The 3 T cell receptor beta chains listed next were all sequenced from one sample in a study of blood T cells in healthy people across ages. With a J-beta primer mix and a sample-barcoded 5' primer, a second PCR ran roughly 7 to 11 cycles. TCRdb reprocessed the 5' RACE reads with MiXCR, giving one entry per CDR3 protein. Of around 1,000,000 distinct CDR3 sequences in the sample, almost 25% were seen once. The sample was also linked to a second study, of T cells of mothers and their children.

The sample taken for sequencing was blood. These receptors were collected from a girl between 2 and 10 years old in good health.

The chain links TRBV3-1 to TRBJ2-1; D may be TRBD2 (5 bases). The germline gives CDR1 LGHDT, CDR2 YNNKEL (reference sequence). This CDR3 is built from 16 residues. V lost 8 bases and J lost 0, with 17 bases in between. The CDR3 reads CASGRRRMGSYNEQFF. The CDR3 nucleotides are TGTGCCAGCGGACGGAGGAGGATGGGCTCCTACAATGAGCAGTTCTTC.

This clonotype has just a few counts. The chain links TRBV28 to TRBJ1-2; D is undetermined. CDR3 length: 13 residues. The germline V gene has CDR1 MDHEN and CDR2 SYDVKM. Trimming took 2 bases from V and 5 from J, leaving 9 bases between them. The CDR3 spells CASSLGRLYGYTF. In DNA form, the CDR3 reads TGTGCCAGCAGTTTAGGGCGGTTGTATGGCTACACCTTC.

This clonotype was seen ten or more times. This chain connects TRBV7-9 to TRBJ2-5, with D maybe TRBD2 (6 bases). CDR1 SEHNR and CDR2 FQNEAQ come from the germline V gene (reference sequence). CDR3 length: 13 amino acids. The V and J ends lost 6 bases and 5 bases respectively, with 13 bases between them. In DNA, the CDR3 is TGTGCCAGCAGTTTGGTCCGGGGGGAGACCCAGTACTTC. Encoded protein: CASSLVRGETQYF.